Listed here is a single TCR beta chain. This sample stems from a study of T cells after yellow fever vaccination. From germline, CDR1 is SGHRS and CDR2 YFSETQ. V dropped 6 bases and J dropped 5 bases, with 17 bases sitting between them. The CDR3 is made up of 14 amino acids. As TCR cDNA was made by 5'RACE template switching, a universal primer site and UMIs were added. One entry per CDR3 protein, called by TCRdb with MiXCR from the 5' RACE reads. This sample has around 340,000 distinct CDR3 sequences, with around 12% found just once. This sequence was found in a man between 18 and 35 years old who received the YFV17D yellow fever vaccine. The material sequenced was CD4+ T cells sorted from PBMCs, taken 15 days after the yellow fever booster vaccination. J is TRBJ2-5 and V is TRBV5-1; possibly TRBD1 or TRBD2 for D (5 bases each). In DNA form, the CDR3 reads TGCGCCAGCACAGGACCCGGGGCCGGGGAGACCCAGTACTTC. Protein sequence: CASTGPGAGETQYF.